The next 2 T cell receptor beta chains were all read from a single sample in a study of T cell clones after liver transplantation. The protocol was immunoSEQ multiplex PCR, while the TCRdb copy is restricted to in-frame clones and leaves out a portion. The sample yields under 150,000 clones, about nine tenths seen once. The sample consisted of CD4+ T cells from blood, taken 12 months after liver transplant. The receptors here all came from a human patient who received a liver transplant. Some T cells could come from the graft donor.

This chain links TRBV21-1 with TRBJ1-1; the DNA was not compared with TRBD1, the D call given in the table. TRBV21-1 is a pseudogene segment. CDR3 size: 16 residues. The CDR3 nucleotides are TGTGCCAGCAGCCTTGTACAGGGGTCCCGGAACACTGAAGCTTTCTTT. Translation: CASSLVQGSRNTEAFF.

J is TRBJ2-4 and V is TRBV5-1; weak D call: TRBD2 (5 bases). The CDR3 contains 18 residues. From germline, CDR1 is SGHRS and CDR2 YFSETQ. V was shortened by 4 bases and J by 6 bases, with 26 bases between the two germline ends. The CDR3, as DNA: TGCGCCAGCAGCACGGAGGTAACGGGAACCGCGCTCGGAAACATTCAGTACTTC. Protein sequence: CASSTEVTGTALGNIQYF.